The 30 T cell receptor beta chains below were found in one sample sequenced in a study of blood T cell repertoires in COVID-19. Here immunoSEQ multiplex PCR was the method, and the copy in TCRdb shows in-frame clones only, minus some. The repertoire holds under 100,000 clones, roughly 89% seen once, with approximately 3.6% in the top ten. The sample comprised peripheral blood. These TCRs come from a woman aged 70 to 79 with acute or convalescent COVID-19.

The chain combines TRBV19 with TRBJ2-1; possibly TRBD2 for D (5 bases). Between the trimmed V and J ends, which lost 4 bases and 4 bases, there was a span of 14 bases. This CDR3 is built from 15 residues. Germline V gene data show CDR1 as LNHDA and CDR2 as SQIVND (reference sequence). In DNA, the CDR3 is TGTGCCAGTAGTACCCGACGGGGAGTGTACAATGAGCAGTTCTTC. Encoded protein: CASSTRRGVYNEQFF.

The chain uses TRBV3-1 (or the pseudogene TRBV3-2) and TRBJ1-4; 9 bases align to TRBD1. The CDR3 is made up of 16 amino acids. CDR1 is LGHDT, CDR2 YNNKEL, per germline (reference sequence). V trimming: 5 bases; J trimming: 2 bases; junction bases outside the gene matches: 6. The DNA of the CDR3 is TGTGCCAGCAGCAAAACAGGGGGCTTCACTAATGAAAAACTGTTTTTT. Protein sequence: CASSKTGGFTNEKLFF.

In its sample, this clone was seen once. This chain connects TRBV20-1 to TRBJ1-5; D call uncertain. The CDR3 runs 8 residues. Germline V CDR1 and CDR2: DFQATT, SNEGSKA (reference sequence). The V gene lost 3 bases and the J gene lost 12 bases, with 3 bases spanning the gap. This CDR3 reads CSASLQHF. CDR3 bases: TGCAGTGCTAGTCTCCAGCATTTT.

The chain has TRBV11-2 and TRBJ2-2; 7 bases line up with TRBD2. CDR1 is SGHAT, CDR2 FQNNGV, per germline. There are 18 residues in the CDR3. V was clipped by 1 base and J by 0 bases; unmatched bases: 8. CDR3 residues: CASSLGASGLTNTGELFF. The CDR3 nucleotides are TGTGCCAGCAGCTTAGGAGCTAGCGGACTAACGAACACCGGGGAGCTGTTTTTT.

The CDR3 DNA reads as TGTGCCAGCAGTATCAGGGGGTTGGATGAAAAACTGTTTTTT. This gives the protein CASSIRGLDEKLFF. The chain uses TRBV3-1 (or the pseudogene TRBV3-2) and TRBJ1-4; 7 bases match TRBD1. CDR1 LGHDT and CDR2 YNNKEL come from the germline V gene (reference sequence). J gave up 6 bases and V 6 bases, and 7 bases lay outside the gene matches. The CDR3 has 14 residues.

The V gene is TRBV3-1 (or the pseudogene TRBV3-2), the J gene TRBJ1-2; 8 bases are shared with TRBD1. This CDR3 region has 14 residues. Trimming at V came to 4 bases and at J to 7 bases, leaving 8 bases not matched to a gene. Germline values: CDR1 LGHDT, CDR2 YNNKEL (reference sequence). The CDR3 nucleotides read TGTGCCAGCAGCCCGACAGGGGCGTCAGGTGGCTACACCTTC. Protein sequence: CASSPTGASGGYTF.

This clone was seen only once. This chain links TRBV6-6 with TRBJ1-1; no clear D. With 5 bases removed from V and 4 bases from J, the gap between germline ends came to 14 bases. The CDR3 sequence is 14 residues long. The germline CDR1 and CDR2 sequences are MNHNY and SVGAGI (reference sequence). In DNA form, the CDR3 reads TGTGCCAGCAGTCCATTTTCGGGTAGCACTGAAGCTTTCTTT. Amino acids: CASSPFSGSTEAFF.

The V gene is TRBV6-5, the J gene TRBJ2-5; a weak D match, TRBD1 (6 bases). CDR3 length: 13 residues. The germline gives CDR1 MNHEY, CDR2 SVGAGI. Trimming removed 7 bases from V and 4 bases from J, with 13 bases in between. The CDR3 region is CASIQARGETQYF. CDR3 nucleotide sequence: TGTGCCAGCATCCAGGCCAGGGGAGAGACCCAGTACTTC.

Comments on this clone: Within the sample, other DNA sequences also encode this same CDR3. The J gene is TRBJ1-1, the V gene TRBV7-9; maybe TRBD1 (5 bases). This CDR3 contains 13 residues. Germline CDR1 is SEHNR and CDR2 is FQNEAQ (reference sequence). V gave up 5 bases and J gave up 1 base, with 8 bases separating them. The CDR3 reads CASSLGQNTEAFF. CDR3 bases: TGTGCCAGCAGCCTCGGACAGAACACTGAAGCTTTCTTT.

The rearrangement uses TRBV9 and TRBJ1-1; TRBD1 agrees at 7 bases. The CDR3 length is 15 residues. Germline CDR1 and CDR2: SGDLS and YYNGEE. The V segment lost 0 bases and the J segment 5 bases; nucleotides outside the gene matches: 7. CDR3 sequence: CASSVALGRGTEAFF. CDR3 in DNA: TGTGCCAGCAGCGTAGCTTTAGGCAGGGGGACTGAAGCTTTCTTT.

Only a few counts were recorded for this clone. This chain connects TRBV4-1 to TRBJ2-4; possible D gene TRBD1, 6 bases. V was shortened by 0 bases and J by 7 bases, with 28 bases between the two germline ends. The CDR3 runs to 20 residues. CDR1 is MGHRA and CDR2 is YSYEKL in the germline V gene. CDR3 sequence reads: CASSQDTSSRQGFLWNIQYF. CDR3 sequence (DNA): TGCGCCAGCAGCCAAGATACCTCCTCTCGTCAGGGGTTCTTGTGGAACATTCAGTACTTC.

The rearrangement uses TRBV5-1 and TRBJ2-6, with D perhaps TRBD1 (6 bases). The CDR3 consists of 15 residues. Trimming stripped 4 bases from V and 5 bases from J, with 13 bases between. Germline V gene data show CDR1 as SGHRS and CDR2 as YFSETQ. The CDR3 nucleotides are TGCGCCAGCAGCGGGGGCCGGGACAGGGCCAACGTCCTGACTTTC. Amino acids: CASSGGRDRANVLTF.

This clone has a single count. This chain links TRBV18 with TRBJ2-2, with a weak D call TRBD2 (6 bases). Looked up from germline, CDR1 is KGHSH and CDR2 is LQKENI. The V gene lost 6 bases and the J gene lost 6 bases, with 17 bases spanning the gap. The CDR3 spans 15 residues. CDR3 DNA: TGTGCCAGCTCTCCTAAGGGACTTCGACCCGGGGAGCTGTTTTTT. The encoded protein is CASSPKGLRPGELFF.

The chain combines TRBV3-1 (or the pseudogene TRBV3-2) with TRBJ1-6, with 8 bases identical to TRBD1. Germline V lookup: CDR1 LGHDT, CDR2 YNNKEL (reference sequence). J was trimmed by 4 bases and V by 5 bases; bases with no gene match: 10. CDR3 length: 17 amino acids. Written as DNA, the CDR3 is TGTGCCAGCAGCAACGGACAGGGAGGGCTATATAATTCACCCCTCCACTTT. Translation: CASSNGQGGLYNSPLHF.

The genes are TRBV7-9 and TRBJ2-4; 9 nucleotides agree with TRBD1. V dropped 4 bases and J dropped 1; count of bases not matched to a gene: 8. Germline CDR1 and CDR2: SEHNR and FQNEAQ (reference sequence). This CDR3 contains 17 residues. The CDR3 sequence: CASSSPGTGLAKNIQYF. DNA of the CDR3: TGTGCCAGCAGCTCACCCGGGACAGGGCTGGCCAAAAACATTCAGTACTTC.

V is TRBV5-4 and J is TRBJ2-7, with D perhaps TRBD2 (6 bases). V lost 0 bases and J lost 3, with 13 bases in between. The CDR3 sequence is 15 residues long. Per germline, CDR1 SGHNT and CDR2 YYREEE (reference sequence). The CDR3 sequence is CASSLGGVGSYEQYV. CDR3 DNA: TGTGCCAGCAGCTTGGGCGGGGTAGGGAGCTACGAGCAGTACGTC.

As for this clone: Its ends do not fully match the called genes, so a read error is possible. The gene calls are TRBV19 and TRBJ1-3, with TRBD1 identical over 7 bases. Germline CDR1 reads LNHDA; CDR2 reads SQIVND (reference sequence). This CDR3 is 16 amino acids long. This chain's CDR3 is CASSSSGGSSGNTIYF. As DNA, the CDR3 is TGTGCCAGCAGTAGTTCAGGGGGAAGCTCTGGAAACACCATATATTTT.

This clone was detected only a few times. CDR3: CASSLTPGQGAGYGYTF. The CDR3 region has the DNA TGTGCCAGCAGCTTGACGCCGGGACAGGGGGCTGGCTATGGCTACACCTTC. The V call is TRBV5-5, the J call TRBJ1-2; the match to TRBD1 covers 12 bases. Germline V lookup: CDR1 SGHKS, CDR2 YYEKEE (reference sequence). V was pared by 1 base and J by 4 bases, with 8 bases of the junction left unmatched. This CDR3 contains 17 residues. Full variable domain (rest looked up from reference TRBV5-5 and TRBJ1-2): DAGVTQSPTHLIKTRGQQVTLRCSPISGHKSVSWYQQVLGQGPQFIFQYYEKEERGRGNFPDRFSARQFPNYSSELNVNALLLGDSALYLCASSLTPGQGAGYGYTFGSGTRLTVV.

This chain connects TRBV25-1 to TRBJ1-5, with 9 nucleotides matching TRBD1. Per the germline V gene, CDR1 is MGHDK and CDR2 is SYGVNS. J gave up 0 bases and V 5 bases, and 8 bases lay outside the gene matches. The CDR3 sequence is 17 residues long. This CDR3 is CASSRDRVFVSNQPQHF. CDR3 nucleotide sequence: TGTGCCAGCAGTCGGGACAGGGTTTTCGTTAGCAATCAGCCCCAGCATTTT.

The chain uses TRBV28 and TRBJ2-7; 7 bases are a match to TRBD1. V shed 6 bases and J 4 bases; nucleotides not matched to a gene: 9. The CDR3 length is 14 residues. Germline CDR1 and CDR2: MDHEN and SYDVKM. The DNA of the CDR3 is TGTGCCAGCAGCCCTGACAGGGACACTTACGAGCAGTACTTC. It encodes CASSPDRDTYEQYF.

The chain carries TRBV6-1 and TRBJ2-3; tentatively, D is TRBD2 (5 bases). V lost 3 bases and J lost 5, with 6 bases in between. The CDR3 is 12 residues long. Germline V lookup: CDR1 MNHNS, CDR2 SASEGT. The CDR3 region has the DNA TGTGCCAGCAGTGATGGGAGAGATACGCAGTATTTT. Translated: CASSDGRDTQYF.

This clone occurred once. J is TRBJ1-6 and V is TRBV27, with D unclear. V was cut by 4 bases and J by 8 bases, with 12 bases left in between. The CDR3 is 14 residues long. Germline V gene lookup returns CDR1 MNHEY and CDR2 SMNVEV (reference sequence). The CDR3 nucleotides are TGTGCCAGCAGTTATAGGTATCAGGATTCACCCCTCCACTTT. Translating gives CASSYRYQDSPLHF.

The rearrangement joins TRBV7-9 to TRBJ2-1; 7 nucleotides match TRBD2. This CDR3 is 15 amino acids long. Germline V gene sequence: CDR1 SEHNR, CDR2 FQNEAQ (reference sequence). The trim removed 5 bases at V and 0 bases at J, leaving 4 bases unmatched. The CDR3 is CASSPGLSSYNEQFF. The CDR3 nucleotides read TGTGCCAGCAGCCCGGGACTAAGCTCCTACAATGAGCAGTTCTTC.

The chain joins TRBV24-1 to TRBJ2-3; D is undetermined. Germline loops: CDR1 KGHDR, CDR2 SFDVKD. The CDR3 covers 14 residues. V gave up 2 bases and J gave up 6 bases, with 11 bases separating them. The CDR3 sequence is CATSDSYEWDTQYF. CDR3 bases: TGTGCCACCAGTGATTCTTACGAGTGGGATACGCAGTATTTT.

This chain joins TRBV13 and TRBJ2-2; 7 bases agree with TRBD2. The CDR3 covers 18 residues. Germline CDR1 PRHDT, CDR2 FYEKMQ (reference sequence). V trimming: 3 bases; J trimming: 0 bases; junction bases outside the gene matches: 10. The CDR3 DNA is TGTGCCAGCAGCTTCAGGCTAGCGGCGTTCGCGAACACCGGGGAGCTGTTTTTT. It encodes CASSFRLAAFANTGELFF.

The genes are TRBV6-1 and TRBJ2-7; D is perhaps TRBD1 (6 bases). V was shortened by 2 bases and J by 7 bases, with 21 bases between the two germline ends. Per germline, CDR1 MNHNS and CDR2 SASEGT. CDR3 length equals 16 residues. CDR3 protein: CASSEFPDTGPGEQYF. CDR3 in DNA: TGTGCCAGCAGTGAATTCCCCGATACAGGGCCTGGGGAGCAGTACTTC.

The chain employs TRBV11-2 and TRBJ1-6; D is uncertain. Germline CDR1 SGHAT, CDR2 FQNNGV. The CDR3 spans 13 residues. Trimming took 5 bases from V and 5 from J, leaving 7 bases between them. CDR3: CASSPLDNSPLHF. CDR3 nucleotides: TGTGCCAGCAGCCCCCTTGATAATTCACCCCTCCACTTT. Filled out from reference TRBV11-2 and TRBJ1-6, the complete variable domain reads EAGVAQSPRYKIIEKRQSVAFWCNPISGHATLYWYQQILGQGPKLLIQFQNNGVVDDSQLPKDRFSAERLKGVDSTLKIQPAKLEDSAVYLCASSPLDNSPLHFGNGTRLTVT.

The chain combines TRBV9 with TRBJ1-2; possible D gene TRBD1, 6 bases. CDR1 SGDLS and CDR2 YYNGEE come from the germline V gene. The CDR3 is made up of 13 amino acids. The germline V and J ends were trimmed by 3 bases and 2 bases, with 8 bases remaining between them. The CDR3 nucleotides read TGTGCCAGCAGCGCCGGGACAAACTATGGCTACACCTTC. Its protein is CASSAGTNYGYTF.

The chain uses TRBV5-1 and TRBJ1-1; TRBD1 is a possible D gene (6 bases). Germline CDR1 reads SGHRS; CDR2 reads YFSETQ. This CDR3 has 19 residues. The V end was cut by 4 bases, the J end by 0 bases, with 25 bases between. The CDR3 DNA follows: TGCGCCAGCAGCATGGTTCAAAAAAAGGACAGCTTATTGAACACTGAAGCTTTCTTT. It translates to CASSMVQKKDSLLNTEAFF.

The chain couples TRBV28 to TRBJ2-5; 7 bases match TRBD1. CDR3 length: 15 residues. J was trimmed by 4 bases and V by 2 bases; bases with no gene match: 7. Germline CDR1 MDHEN, CDR2 SYDVKM. For the CDR3, the DNA is TGTGCCAGCAGTTTAATAGGGACAGAGATAGAGACCCAGTACTTC. Its translation is CASSLIGTEIETQYF.